These T cell receptor beta chains were read from a single sample in a study of blood T cell repertoires in COVID-19. The data were produced by immunoSEQ multiplex PCR, yet TCRdb's version contains in-frame clones alone and is incomplete. The repertoire holds 170,000 or so clones, with roughly 86% as singletons. The specimen sequenced was peripheral blood. The receptor set was obtained from a man aged 35 to 55 with active or convalescent COVID-19. Each CDR3 is given with its conserved first and last residue. D genes are given only for firm matches. Clone size is shown for a subset of rows, as once, few, many or a class of expanded clone.

size	V	D	length	J	DNA	CDR3
.	TRBV30	TRBD1	13	TRBJ1-6	TGTGCCTGGAGTGTACAGGGGGATTCACCCCTCCACTTT	CAWSVQGDSPLHF
.	TRBV4-1	.	15	TRBJ1-6	TGCGCCAGCAGCCAAGCGGACAATGGGGATTCACCCCTCCACTTT	CASSQADNGDSPLHF
once	TRBV4-3	TRBD1	16	TRBJ1-2	TGCGCCAGCAGCCAAGAAGGAGGTCAGGGGGCTTTTGGCTACACCTTC	CASSQEGGQGAFGYTF
.	TRBV27	TRBD1	17	TRBJ1-2	TGTGCCAGCAGAGTTGGGACAGGGCGAGACGGTAACTATGGCTACACCTTC	CASRVGTGRDGNYGYTF
.	TRBV12-3/TRBV12-4	.	13	TRBJ1-4	TGTGCCAGCAGTTTCGCTTCCGGGGAAAAACTGTTTTTT	CASSFASGEKLFF
.	TRBV28	TRBD1	16	TRBJ1-4	TGTGCCAGCAGTTCCCCAAGACAGGGAAGGGGTGAAAAACTGTTTTTT	CASSSPRQGRGEKLFF
.	TRBV5-8	.	16	TRBJ1-5	TGTGCCAGCAGCTTGGCCCGGCCAGGTTCTAATCAGCCCCAGCATTTT	CASSLARPGSNQPQHF
.	TRBV11-1	.	13	TRBJ2-1	TGTGCCAGCAGTCCTATAAGGGGTGGTGAGCAGTTCTTC	CASSPIRGGEQFF
.	TRBV21-1	.	16	TRBJ2-1	TGTGCCAGCAGCAAGGTTGGGACTAGGGAATACAATGAGCAGTTCTTC	CASSKVGTREYNEQFF
.	TRBV9	.	16	TRBJ1-3	TGTGCCAGCAGCAGCGGAGGGGCCGCCTTCGGAAACACCATATATTTT	CASSSGGAAFGNTIYF
few	TRBV3-1/TRBV3-2	.	12	TRBJ1-2	TGTGCCAGCAGCGTGGGGGCGCACGGCTACACCTTC	CASSVGAHGYTF
.	TRBV5-1	TRBD2	18	TRBJ2-3	TGCGCCAGCAGCTTGGCCTCTAGCGGGGGGATTAGCACAGATACGCAGTATTTT	CASSLASSGGISTDTQYF
.	TRBV2	.	13	TRBJ1-4	TGTGCCAGCAGTGATGAGGGTGCGGGAAAACTGTTTTTT	CASSDEGAGKLFF
.	TRBV13	TRBD2	14	TRBJ2-3	TGTGCCAGCAGCCCCCGGGGGGGCGGGGATACGCAGTATTTT	CASSPRGGGDTQYF
few	TRBV11-2	.	15	TRBJ1-3	TGTGCCAGCAGCTTAGATAACAGGGCCAGAAACACCATATATTTT	CASSLDNRARNTIYF
.	TRBV12-3/TRBV12-4	.	13	TRBJ1-3	TGTGCCAGCGCCAGGAACTCTGGAAACACCATATATTTT	CASARNSGNTIYF
.	TRBV6-2/TRBV6-3	TRBD1	16	TRBJ1-5	TGTGCCAGCAGTATGCTCCCTGGACAGGGAGGTCAGCCCCAGCATTTT	CASSMLPGQGGQPQHF
.	TRBV5-5	.	14	TRBJ1-5	TGTGCCAGCAGCGGAGGACAGAGCAATCAGCCCCAGCATTTT	CASSGGQSNQPQHF
.	TRBV7-9	.	13	TRBJ2-2	TGTGCCAGCGGCAGCGCGAACACCGGGGAGCTGTTTTTT	CASGSANTGELFF
.	TRBV6-5	TRBD1	15	TRBJ1-1	TGTGCCAGCAGTTCCTCAGGGGGCAAGGACACTGAAGCTTTCTTT	CASSSSGGKDTEAFF
.	TRBV27	TRBD1	14	TRBJ1-6	TGTGCCAGCAGACCCCAGGGGGCTCGGGCACCCCTCCACTTT	CASRPQGARAPLHF
once	TRBV6-5	.	13	TRBJ2-2	TGTGCCAGCAACCCTAGAACCACCGGGGAGCTGTTTTTT	CASNPRTTGELFF
.	TRBV15	.	12	TRBJ1-2	TGTGCCACCAGCAGAGAACATTATGGCTACACCTTC	CATSREHYGYTF
few	TRBV28	TRBD1	15	TRBJ2-3	TGTGCCAGCATGGGTACAGGGGAAGGCACAGATACGCAGTATTTT	CASMGTGEGTDTQYF
.	TRBV15	TRBD1	15	TRBJ1-1	TGTGCCACCAGCAGAGCCGGGACAGTGAACACTGAAGCTTTCTTT	CATSRAGTVNTEAFF
.	TRBV21-1	.	13	TRBJ1-1	TGTGCCAGCAGCAACCCGGGGAACACTGAAGCTTTCTTT	CASSNPGNTEAFF
.	TRBV20-1	.	13	TRBJ2-7	TGCAGTGCTAGTACGGGTAGCTCCTACGAGCAGTACTTC	CSASTGSSYEQYF
.	TRBV19	TRBD1	14	TRBJ2-2	TGTGCCAGTAGCCGACAGGGGGGTACGGGGGAGCTGTTTTTT	CASSRQGGTGELFF
.	TRBV5-4	.	14	TRBJ2-5	TGTGCCAGCAGCTTGTTGGGCCATCAAGAGACCCAGTACTTC	CASSLLGHQETQYF
.	TRBV6-5	TRBD1	14	TRBJ2-7	TGTGCCAGCAGTTTAGGACAGGGACCCTACGAGCAGTACTTC	CASSLGQGPYEQYF
.	TRBV19	TRBD1	14	TRBJ1-4	TGTGCCAGTAGTATAAGACAGGGAGGTGAAAAACTGTTTTTT	CASSIRQGGEKLFF
once	TRBV24-1	TRBD1	13	TRBJ1-1	TGTGCCACTAGGGGGCTGGGAAGCACTGAAGCTTTCTTT	CATRGLGSTEAFF
.	TRBV18	TRBD1	16	TRBJ1-6	TGTGCCAGCTCTCCTCCGGGACAGGGGGCCGGGTCACCCCTCCACTTT	CASSPPGQGAGSPLHF
.	TRBV9	TRBD1	16	TRBJ1-1	TGTGCCAGCAGCGCCGGGACAGGGGGCGTTCGCACTGAAGCTTTCTTT	CASSAGTGGVRTEAFF
.	TRBV5-6	.	12	TRBJ1-2	TGTGCCAGCAGCCCGGGGGACTTTACCCACACCTTC	CASSPGDFTHTF
.	TRBV11-1	.	14	TRBJ1-1	TGTGCCAGCAGCCCCCGCGCCATGAACACTGAAGCTTTCTTT	CASSPRAMNTEAFF
few	TRBV7-2	TRBD1	13	TRBJ1-1	TGTGCCAGCAGCTCGTCCAGGGGGACTGAAGCTTTCTTT	CASSSSRGTEAFF
.	TRBV6-4	TRBD1	14	TRBJ2-2	TGTGCCAGCATGAAAGACAGGGGAACCGGGGAGCTGTTTTTT	CASMKDRGTGELFF